This T cell receptor beta chain is drawn from a study of blood T cell repertoires in COVID-19. There are 15 residues in the CDR3. Trimming removed 0 bases from V and 3 bases from J; junction bases left unmatched: 5. Germline-derived CDR1 and CDR2 are SGHRS and YFSETQ. Generated by immunoSEQ multiplex PCR, the TCRdb table keeps only in-frame clones and is missing some. This table has 150,000 to 180,000 clones, roughly 83% appearing once. This clonotype originated in a woman in her sixties or seventies with acute or convalescent COVID-19. The chain couples TRBV5-1 to TRBJ1-2, with 7 bases identical to TRBD1. Sequenced sample: peripheral blood. The CDR3 DNA is TGCGCCAGCAGCTTGGCCGCAGGGGGAGACTATGGCTACACCTTC. This codes for CASSLAAGGDYGYTF.